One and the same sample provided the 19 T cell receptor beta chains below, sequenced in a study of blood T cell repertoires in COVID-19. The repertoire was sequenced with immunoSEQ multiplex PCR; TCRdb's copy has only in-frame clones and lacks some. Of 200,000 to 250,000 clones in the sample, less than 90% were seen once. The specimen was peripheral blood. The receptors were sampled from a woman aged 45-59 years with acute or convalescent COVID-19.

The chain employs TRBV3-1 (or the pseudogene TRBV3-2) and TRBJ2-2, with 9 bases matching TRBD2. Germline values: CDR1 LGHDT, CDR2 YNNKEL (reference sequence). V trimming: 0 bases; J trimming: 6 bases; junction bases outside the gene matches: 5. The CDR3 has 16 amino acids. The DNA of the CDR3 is TGTGCCAGCAGCCAAGATACGGCGGGAGGGTCCGGGGAGCTGTTTTTT. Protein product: CASSQDTAGGSGELFF.

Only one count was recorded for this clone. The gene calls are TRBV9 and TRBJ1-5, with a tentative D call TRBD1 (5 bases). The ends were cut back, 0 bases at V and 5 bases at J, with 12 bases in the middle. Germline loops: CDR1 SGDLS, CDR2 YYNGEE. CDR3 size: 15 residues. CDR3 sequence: CASSVEGVSDQPQHF. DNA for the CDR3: TGTGCCAGCAGCGTAGAAGGGGTGTCGGATCAGCCCCAGCATTTT.

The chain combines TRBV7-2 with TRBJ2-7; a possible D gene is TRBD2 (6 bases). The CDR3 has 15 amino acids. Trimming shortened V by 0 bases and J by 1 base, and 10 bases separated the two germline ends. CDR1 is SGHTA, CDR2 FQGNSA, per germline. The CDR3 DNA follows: TGTGCCAGCAGCTTAGCAGCGGGTAGTTCCTACGAGCAGTACTTC. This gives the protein CASSLAAGSSYEQYF.

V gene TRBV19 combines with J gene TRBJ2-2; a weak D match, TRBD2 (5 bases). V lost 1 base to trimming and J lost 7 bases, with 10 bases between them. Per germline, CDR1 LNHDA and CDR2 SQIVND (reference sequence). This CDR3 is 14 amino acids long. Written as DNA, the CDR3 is TGTGCCAGTAGTATAGCCCTAGCCGTCGGGGAGCTGTTTTTT. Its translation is CASSIALAVGELFF.

For the CDR3, the DNA is TGTGCCAGCAGCTTACAGTCAGGGGGGGATACGCAGTATTTT. This translates into CASSLQSGGDTQYF. This chain connects TRBV11-2 to TRBJ2-3; the D gene is possibly TRBD1 (7 bases). Trimming shortened V by 2 bases and J by 6 bases, and 12 bases separated the two germline ends. The CDR3 is 14 amino acids. Germline assignment: CDR1 SGHAT and CDR2 FQNNGV.

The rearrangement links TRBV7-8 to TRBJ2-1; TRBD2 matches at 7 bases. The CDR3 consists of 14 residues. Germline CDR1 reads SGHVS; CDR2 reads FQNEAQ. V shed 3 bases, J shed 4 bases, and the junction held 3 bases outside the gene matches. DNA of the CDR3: TGTGCCAGCAGCTTTCGGGAGGTATACAATGAGCAGTTCTTC. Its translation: CASSFREVYNEQFF.

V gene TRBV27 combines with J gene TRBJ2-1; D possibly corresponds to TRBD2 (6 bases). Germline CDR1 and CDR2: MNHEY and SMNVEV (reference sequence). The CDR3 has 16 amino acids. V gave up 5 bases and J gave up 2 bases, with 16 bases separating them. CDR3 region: CASSNMFGGPYNEQFF. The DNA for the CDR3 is TGTGCCAGCAGTAATATGTTCGGGGGACCCTACAATGAGCAGTTCTTC.

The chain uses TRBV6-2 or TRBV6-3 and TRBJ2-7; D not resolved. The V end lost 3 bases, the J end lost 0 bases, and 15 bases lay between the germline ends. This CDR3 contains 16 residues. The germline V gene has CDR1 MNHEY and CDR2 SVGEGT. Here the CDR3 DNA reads TGTGCCAGCAGTTATCCCGAACACCGTAACTCCTACGAGCAGTACTTC. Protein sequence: CASSYPEHRNSYEQYF.

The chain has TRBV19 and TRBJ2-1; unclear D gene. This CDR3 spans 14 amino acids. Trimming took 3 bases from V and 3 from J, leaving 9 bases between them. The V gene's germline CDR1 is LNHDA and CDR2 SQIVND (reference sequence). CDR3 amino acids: CASSIRSVYNEQFF. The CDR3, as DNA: TGTGCCAGTAGTATCAGGTCCGTCTACAATGAGCAGTTCTTC.

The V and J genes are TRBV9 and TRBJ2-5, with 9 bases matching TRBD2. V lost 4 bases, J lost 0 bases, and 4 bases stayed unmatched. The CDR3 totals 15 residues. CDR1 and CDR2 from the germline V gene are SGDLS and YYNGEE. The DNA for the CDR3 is TGTGCCAGCAGCCAGGCGGGGGGGAACCAAGAGACCCAGTACTTC. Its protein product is CASSQAGGNQETQYF.

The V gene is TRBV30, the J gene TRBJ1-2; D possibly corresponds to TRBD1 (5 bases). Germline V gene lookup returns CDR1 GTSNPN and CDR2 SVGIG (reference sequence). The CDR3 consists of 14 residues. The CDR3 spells CALGRGEYSYGYTF. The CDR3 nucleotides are TGTGCTCTGGGGAGGGGAGAGTACAGCTATGGCTACACCTTC.

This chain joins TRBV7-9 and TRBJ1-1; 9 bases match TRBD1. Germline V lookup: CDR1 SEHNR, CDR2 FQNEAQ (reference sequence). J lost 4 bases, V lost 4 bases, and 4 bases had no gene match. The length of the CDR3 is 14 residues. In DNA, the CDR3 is TGTGCCAGCAGCTCACAGGGGGCTCGCACTGAAGCTTTCTTT. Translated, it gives CASSSQGARTEAFF.

The CDR3 loop is CASSSEGRGFQYF. The DNA of the CDR3 is TGTGCCAGCTCATCAGAGGGCAGGGGATTCCAGTACTTC. The chain has TRBV18 and TRBJ2-5; possibly TRBD1 for D (6 bases). Trimming shortened V by 5 bases and J by 10 bases, and 17 bases separated the two germline ends. The CDR3 length is 13 residues. The germline V gene has CDR1 KGHSH and CDR2 LQKENI.

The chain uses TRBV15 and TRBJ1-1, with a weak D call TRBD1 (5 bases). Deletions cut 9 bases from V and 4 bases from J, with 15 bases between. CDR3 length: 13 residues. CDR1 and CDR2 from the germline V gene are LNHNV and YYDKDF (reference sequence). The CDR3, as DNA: TGTGCCACATTACAGGCGGGGGGCACTGAAGCTTTCTTT. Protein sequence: CATLQAGGTEAFF.

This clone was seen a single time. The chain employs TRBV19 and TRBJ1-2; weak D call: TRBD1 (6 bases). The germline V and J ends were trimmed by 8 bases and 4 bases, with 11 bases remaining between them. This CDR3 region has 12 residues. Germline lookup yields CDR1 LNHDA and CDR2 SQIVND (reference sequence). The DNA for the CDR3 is TGTGCCAGTGGACAGCCCTTCTATGGCTACACCTTC. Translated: CASGQPFYGYTF.

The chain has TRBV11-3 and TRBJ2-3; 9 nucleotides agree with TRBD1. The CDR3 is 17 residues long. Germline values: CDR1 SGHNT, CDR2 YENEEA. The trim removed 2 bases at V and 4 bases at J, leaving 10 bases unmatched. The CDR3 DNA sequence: TGTGCCAGCAGCTTACTCTATGGGACAGGGAGGTCAGATACGCAGTATTTT. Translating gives CASSLLYGTGRSDTQYF.

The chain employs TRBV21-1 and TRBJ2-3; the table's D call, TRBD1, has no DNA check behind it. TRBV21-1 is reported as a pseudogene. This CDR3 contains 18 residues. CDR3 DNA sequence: TGTGCCAGCAGCAAAGCGGCCCGGGGCAGGGGAGAATCAGATACGCAGTATTTT. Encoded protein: CASSKAARGRGESDTQYF.

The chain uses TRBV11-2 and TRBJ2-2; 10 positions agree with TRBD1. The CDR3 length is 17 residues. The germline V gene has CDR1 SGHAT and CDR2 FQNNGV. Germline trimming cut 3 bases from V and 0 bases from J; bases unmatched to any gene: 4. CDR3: CASSLRQGAPNTGELFF. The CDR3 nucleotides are TGTGCCAGCAGCTTGAGACAGGGGGCGCCGAACACCGGGGAGCTGTTTTTT.

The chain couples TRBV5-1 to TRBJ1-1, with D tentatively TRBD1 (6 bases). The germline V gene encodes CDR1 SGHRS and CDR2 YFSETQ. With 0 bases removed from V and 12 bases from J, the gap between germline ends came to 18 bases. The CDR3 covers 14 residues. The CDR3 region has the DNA TGCGCCAGCAGCTTGGAGGGGGTTCGGGACATAACTTTCTTT. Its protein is CASSLEGVRDITFF.